This T cell receptor beta chain was recorded in a study of long-term antiretroviral therapy in people with HIV. V lost 6 bases, J lost 3 bases, and 5 bases stayed unmatched. Germline V gives CDR1 MNHNY, CDR2 SVGAGI (reference sequence). The CDR3 is 14 residues long. Version v3.0 of the immunoSEQ assay ran at survey level. Here immunoSEQ multiplex PCR was the method, and the copy in TCRdb shows in-frame clones only, minus some. The sample holds more than 20,000 clones, around four fifths seen once. This specimen consisted of unsorted PBMCs, obtained 3 years after starting antiretroviral therapy. The clonotype comes from a man aged 18 to 35 with HIV. The rearrangement uses TRBV6-6 and TRBJ1-1, with 9 bases lining up with TRBD1. The CDR3 bases are TGTGCCAGCAGCGTTGGACAGGGGTACACTGAAGCTTTCTTT. This encodes CASSVGQGYTEAFF.